The present entry profiles one T cell receptor beta chain with its context. The table came from immunoSEQ multiplex PCR; TCRdb's copy has only in-frame clones and leaves some out. The sample carries 250,000 to 350,000 clones, roughly 88% recorded once. Clinical history as reported by participants underpinned cohort assignment. This entry belongs to a study of blood T cell repertoires in COVID-19. J was trimmed by 5 bases and V by 2 bases; bases with no gene match: 14. CDR3 length equals 18 residues. Germline CDR1 reads MGHRA; CDR2 reads YSYEKL. The V gene is TRBV4-1, the J gene TRBJ1-2; 10 bases agree with TRBD1. This TCR was sampled from a woman in her thirties who had recovered from COVID-19. Sequencing was done on a sample of PBMCs or T cells enriched from blood (not recorded which). The DNA of the CDR3 is TGCGCCAGCAGCCAAACCGGGACAGGGGCCCCGGACTGGTATGGCTACACCTTC. This translates into CASSQTGTGAPDWYGYTF.